This T cell receptor beta chain is from a study of Tregs in tolerant kidney transplant recipients. Study results and limitations: In tolerant patients, donor-specific Tregs outgrew total Tregs, suggesting antigen-driven expansion.

The CDR3 spans 13 residues. The germline CDR1 and CDR2 sequences are SGHNT and YYREEE (reference sequence). V was clipped by 4 bases and J by 7 bases; unmatched bases: 7. In regard to this clone: Antigen: not known.

Libraries were prepared by immunoSEQ multiplex PCR; TCRdb keeps only in-frame clonotypes and omits some of them. The table lists tens of thousands of clones, about 89% of them singletons. Mixed chimerism was transient after nonmyeloablative marrow transplants from related graft donors. The TCR comes from a human patient who received a combined kidney and bone marrow transplant. T cells may partly derive from the graft donor. The chain combines TRBV5-4 with TRBJ1-2; 7 bases line up with TRBD1. Sequenced here: CD4+ T cells from blood (PBMCs), sampled 6 months after the transplant. CDR3 in amino acids: CASSPRPGGGYTF. As DNA, the CDR3 is TGTGCCAGCAGCCCGAGGCCAGGGGGTGGCTACACCTTC.